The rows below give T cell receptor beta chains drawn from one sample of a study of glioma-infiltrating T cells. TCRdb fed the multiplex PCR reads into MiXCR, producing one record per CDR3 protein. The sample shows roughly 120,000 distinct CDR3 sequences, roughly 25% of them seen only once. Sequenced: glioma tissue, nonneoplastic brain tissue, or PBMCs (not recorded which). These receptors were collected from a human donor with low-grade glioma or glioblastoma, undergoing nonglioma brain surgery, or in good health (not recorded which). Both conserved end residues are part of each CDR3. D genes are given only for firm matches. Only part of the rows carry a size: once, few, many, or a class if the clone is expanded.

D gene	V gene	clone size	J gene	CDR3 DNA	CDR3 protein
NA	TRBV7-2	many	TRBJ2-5	TGTGCCAGCAGCTTAGCTTTCGAGACCCAGTACTTC	CASSLAFETQYF
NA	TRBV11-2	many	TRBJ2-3	TGTGCCAGCAGCTTCCCCCTTCACACAGATACGCAGTATTTT	CASSFPLHTDTQYF
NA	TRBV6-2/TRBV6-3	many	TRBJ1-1	TGTGCCAGCAGTTTAGGCCGCTCAGGCACTGAAGCTTTCTTT	CASSLGRSGTEAFF
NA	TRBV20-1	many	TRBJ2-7	TGCAGTGCTAGGCACCAGGCCGACTACGAGCAGTACTTC	CSARHQADYEQYF
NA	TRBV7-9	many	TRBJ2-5	TGTGCCAGCAGTTTAACCGGGCCGGAGACCCAGTACTTC	CASSLTGPETQYF
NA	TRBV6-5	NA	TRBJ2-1	TGTGCCAGCAGTTTGGGGCTACGCTCCTACAATGAGCAGTTCTTC	CASSLGLRSYNEQFF
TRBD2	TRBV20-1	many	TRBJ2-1	TGCAGTGCTAGAGGGATCGGGACTAGAGCCTACAATGAGCAGTTCTTC	CSARGIGTRAYNEQFF
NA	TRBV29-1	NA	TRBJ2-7	TGCAGCGTTGAAAACGACCAGGGGTACGAGCAGTACTTC	CSVENDQGYEQYF
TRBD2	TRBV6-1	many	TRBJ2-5	TGTGCCAGCAGCCGAGGACTAGCGGGAGGAACAGAGACCCAGTACTTC	CASSRGLAGGTETQYF
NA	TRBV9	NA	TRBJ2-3	TGTGCCAGCAGCGTAGTTTCTACGGCAGATACGCAGTATTTT	CASSVVSTADTQYF
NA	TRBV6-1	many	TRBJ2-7	TGTGCCAGCAATTTTGGCTACGAGCAGTACTTC	CASNFGYEQYF
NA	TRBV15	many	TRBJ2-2	TGTGCCACCAGCAGAGAAGCCTTTCCGGGATTAAACACCGGGGAGCTGTTTTTT	CATSREAFPGLNTGELFF
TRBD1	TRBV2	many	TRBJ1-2	TGTGCCAGCAGCCAAACAGGGGGCTCGGAATATGGCTACACCTTC	CASSQTGGSEYGYTF
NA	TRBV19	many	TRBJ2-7	TGTGCCAGTAGGTCCGAGAGAGAGCAGTACTTC	CASRSEREQYF
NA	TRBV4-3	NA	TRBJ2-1	TGCGCCAGCAGCCTCTCGACAGCTAACAATGAGCAGTTCTTC	CASSLSTANNEQFF
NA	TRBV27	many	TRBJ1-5	TGTGCCAGCAGTTTAAAGGAATATCAGCCCCAGCATTTT	CASSLKEYQPQHF
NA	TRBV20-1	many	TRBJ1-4	TGCAGTGCTAGAGCACGTGACATTACTAATGAAAAACTGTTTTTT	CSARARDITNEKLFF
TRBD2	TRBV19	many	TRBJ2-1	TGTGCCAGTACGCGACTAGCGGGAGTCAATGAGCAGTTCTTC	CASTRLAGVNEQFF
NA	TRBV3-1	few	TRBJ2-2	TGTGCCATCCACTGCGATCAGGGAACCGGGGAGCTGTTTTTT	CAIHCDQGTGELFF
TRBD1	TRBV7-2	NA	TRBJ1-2	TGTGCCAGCAGCTTCTGGGGACAGGGCAAAAATGGCTACACCTTC	CASSFWGQGKNGYTF
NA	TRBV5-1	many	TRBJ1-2	TGCGCCAGCAATGCAGGAGGGAACTATGGCTACACCTTC	CASNAGGNYGYTF
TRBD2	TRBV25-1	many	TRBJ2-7	TGTGCCAGCAGTGGCCCTAGCGGGAGGGACACCTACGAGCAGTACTTC	CASSGPSGRDTYEQYF
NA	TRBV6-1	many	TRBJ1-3	TGTGCCAGCCTCACCGAATCGCCTGGAAACACCATATATTTT	CASLTESPGNTIYF
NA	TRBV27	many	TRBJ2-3	TGTGCCAGCCGGAAAACCGACACAGATACGCAGTATTTT	CASRKTDTDTQYF
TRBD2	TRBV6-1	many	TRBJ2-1	TGTGCCAGCAGCAAGACTAGCGGGAGAGTTTATGAGCAGTTCTTC	CASSKTSGRVYEQFF
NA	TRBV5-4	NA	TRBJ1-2	TGTGCCAGCAGCGGGGACGTTAGTCTCTTCTATGGCTACACCTTC	CASSGDVSLFYGYTF
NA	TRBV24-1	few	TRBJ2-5	TGTGCCACCAGTGGCCCCCCAAGTGCGGCGCTAGGTGGGGGGAAAGAGACCCAGTACTTC	CATSGPPSAALGGGKETQYF
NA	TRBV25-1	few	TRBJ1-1	TGTGCCAGCAGTGAAGGAGAAAGGACTGAAGCTTTCTTT	CASSEGERTEAFF
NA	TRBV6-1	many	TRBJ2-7	TGTGCCAGCAGGGGGGACGGGACCTACGAGCAGTACTTC	CASRGDGTYEQYF
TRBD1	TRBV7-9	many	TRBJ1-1	TGTGCCAGCAGCCCACAGGGGATGAACACTGAAGCTTTCTTT	CASSPQGMNTEAFF
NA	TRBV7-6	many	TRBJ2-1	TGTGCCAGCAGCTCCGGCCGTTACAATGAGCAGTTCTTC	CASSSGRYNEQFF
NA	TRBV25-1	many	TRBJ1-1	TGTGCCAGCAGTGAACGGCTAGAGGACACTGAAGCTTTCTTT	CASSERLEDTEAFF
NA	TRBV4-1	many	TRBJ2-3	TGCGCCAGCAGCCAAGCGAGCAGAGCCTTTGGTGGCACAGATACGCAGTATTTT	CASSQASRAFGGTDTQYF